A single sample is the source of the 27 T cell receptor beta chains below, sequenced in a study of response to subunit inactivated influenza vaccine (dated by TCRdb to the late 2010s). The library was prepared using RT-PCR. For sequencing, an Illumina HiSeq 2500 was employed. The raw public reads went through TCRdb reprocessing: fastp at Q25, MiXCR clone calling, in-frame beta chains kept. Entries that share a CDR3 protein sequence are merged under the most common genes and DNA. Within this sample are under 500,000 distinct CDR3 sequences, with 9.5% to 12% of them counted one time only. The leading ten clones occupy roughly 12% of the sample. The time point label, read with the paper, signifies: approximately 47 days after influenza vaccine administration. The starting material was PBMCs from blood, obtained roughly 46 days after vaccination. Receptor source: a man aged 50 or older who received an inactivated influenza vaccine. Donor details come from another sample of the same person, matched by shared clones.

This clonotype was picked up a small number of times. CDR3 region: CASKPDHRGNTIYF. The DNA of the CDR3 is TGTGCCAGCAAACCCGACCATCGGGGAAACACCATATATTTT. The chain recombines TRBV7-6 with TRBJ1-3; no reliable D call. V lost 7 bases and J 4 bases, leaving 14 bases between the germline ends. In germline, CDR1 is SGHVS, CDR2 FNYEAQ. This CDR3 comprises 14 residues.

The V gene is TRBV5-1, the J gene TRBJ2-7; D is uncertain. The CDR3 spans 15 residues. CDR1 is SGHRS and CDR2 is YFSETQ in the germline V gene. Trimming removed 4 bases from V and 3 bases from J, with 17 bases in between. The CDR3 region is CASSSPDNGRYEQYF. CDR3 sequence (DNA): TGCGCCAGCAGCAGTCCCGATAACGGGCGCTACGAGCAGTACTTC.

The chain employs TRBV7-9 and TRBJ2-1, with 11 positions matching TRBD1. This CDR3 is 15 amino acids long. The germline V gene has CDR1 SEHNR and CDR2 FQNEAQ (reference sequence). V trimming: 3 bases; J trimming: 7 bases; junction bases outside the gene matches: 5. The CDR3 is CASSFAGTGGNEQFF. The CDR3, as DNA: TGTGCCAGCAGCTTCGCCGGGACAGGGGGGAATGAGCAGTTCTTC.

The CDR3 sequence: CASSFQGALGTQYF. The CDR3 DNA reads TGTGCCAGCAGCTTCCAGGGGGCCCTAGGGACCCAGTACTTC. The chain couples TRBV11-2 to TRBJ2-5, with 8 bases lining up with TRBD1. The CDR3 has 14 amino acids. Losses at the gene ends were 3 bases for V and 7 bases for J; bases not matched to a gene: 7. CDR1 and CDR2 (germline): SGHAT, FQNNGV.

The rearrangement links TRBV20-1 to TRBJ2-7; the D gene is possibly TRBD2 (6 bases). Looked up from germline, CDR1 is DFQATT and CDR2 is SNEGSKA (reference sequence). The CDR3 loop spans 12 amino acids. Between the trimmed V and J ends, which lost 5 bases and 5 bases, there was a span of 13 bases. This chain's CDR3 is CSAGRRVDEQYF. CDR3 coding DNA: TGCAGTGCTGGAAGGAGGGTGGACGAGCAGTACTTC.

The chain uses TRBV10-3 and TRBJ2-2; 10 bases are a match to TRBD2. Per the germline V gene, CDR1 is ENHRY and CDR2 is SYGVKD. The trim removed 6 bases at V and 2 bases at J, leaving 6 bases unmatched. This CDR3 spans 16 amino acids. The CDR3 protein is CAIRIGLAENTGELFF. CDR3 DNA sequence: TGTGCCATCAGAATCGGACTAGCGGAAAACACCGGGGAGCTGTTTTTT.

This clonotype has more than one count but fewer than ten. CDR3 nucleotide sequence: TGTGCCAGCAGTTACCCGGGGGGGGACAATGAGCAGTTCTTC. Its translation: CASSYPGGDNEQFF. The chain joins TRBV6-5 to TRBJ2-1, with TRBD2 identical over 8 bases. The CDR3 consists of 14 residues. J lost 5 bases, V lost 2 bases, and 2 bases had no gene match. Germline V gene data show CDR1 as MNHEY and CDR2 as SVGAGI.

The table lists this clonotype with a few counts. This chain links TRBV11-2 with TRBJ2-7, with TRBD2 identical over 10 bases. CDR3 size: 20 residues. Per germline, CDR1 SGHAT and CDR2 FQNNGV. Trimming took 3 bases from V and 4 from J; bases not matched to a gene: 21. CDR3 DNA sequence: TGTGCCAGCAGCTTCGAAGGTAGCGGGAGGCCGGGGTCCTCCCCATACGAGCAGTACTTC. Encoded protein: CASSFEGSGRPGSSPYEQYF.

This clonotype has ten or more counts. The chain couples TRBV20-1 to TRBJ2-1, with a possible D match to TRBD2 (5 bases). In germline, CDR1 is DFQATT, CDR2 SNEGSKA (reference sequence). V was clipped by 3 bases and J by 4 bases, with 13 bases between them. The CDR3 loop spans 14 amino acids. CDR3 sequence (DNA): TGCAGTGCTAGGGACGCCGGCGGGTACAATGAGCAGTTCTTC. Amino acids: CSARDAGGYNEQFF.

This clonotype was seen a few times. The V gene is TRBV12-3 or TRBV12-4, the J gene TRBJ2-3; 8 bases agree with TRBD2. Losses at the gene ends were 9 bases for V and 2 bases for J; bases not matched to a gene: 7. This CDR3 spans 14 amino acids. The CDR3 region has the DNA TGTGCCAGACTAGCGGAAGTTGACACAGATACGCAGTATTTT. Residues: CARLAEVDTDTQYF.

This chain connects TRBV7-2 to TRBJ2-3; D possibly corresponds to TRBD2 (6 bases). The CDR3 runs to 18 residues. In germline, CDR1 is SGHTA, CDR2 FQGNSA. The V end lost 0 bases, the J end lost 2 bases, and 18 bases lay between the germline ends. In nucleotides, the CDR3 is TGTGCCAGCAGCTTAGCGGGGGGTGGTAGCGGTATCACAGATACGCAGTATTTT. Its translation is CASSLAGGGSGITDTQYF.

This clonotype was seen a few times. CDR3 nucleotides: TGTGCCAGCAGTTTACACCTCACCGGGGAGCTGTTTTTT. Amino acid sequence: CASSLHLTGELFF. The rearrangement joins TRBV28 to TRBJ2-2; D is undetermined. V shed 2 bases and J shed 4 bases, with 5 bases lying between them. Germline CDR1 and CDR2: MDHEN and SYDVKM. This CDR3 has 13 amino acids.

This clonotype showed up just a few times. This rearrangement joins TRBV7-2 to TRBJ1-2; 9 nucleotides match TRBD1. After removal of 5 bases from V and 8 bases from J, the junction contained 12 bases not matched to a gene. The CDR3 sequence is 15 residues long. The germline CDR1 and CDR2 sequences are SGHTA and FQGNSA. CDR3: CASSTSTTGGWGYTF. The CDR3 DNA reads TGTGCCAGCAGCACCTCCACTACAGGGGGCTGGGGCTACACCTTC.

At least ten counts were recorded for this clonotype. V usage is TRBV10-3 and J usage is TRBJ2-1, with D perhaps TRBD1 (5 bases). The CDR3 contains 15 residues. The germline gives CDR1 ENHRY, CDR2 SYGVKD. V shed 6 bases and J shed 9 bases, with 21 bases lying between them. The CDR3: CAISDSGATPSEQFF. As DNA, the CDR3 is TGTGCCATCAGCGACAGTGGCGCGACTCCAAGTGAGCAGTTCTTC.

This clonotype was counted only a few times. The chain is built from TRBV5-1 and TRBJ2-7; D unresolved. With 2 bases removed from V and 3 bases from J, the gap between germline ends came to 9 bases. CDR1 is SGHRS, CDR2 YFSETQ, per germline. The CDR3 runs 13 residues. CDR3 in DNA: TGCGCCAGCAGCTTCCGACCCCTCTACGAGCAGTACTTC. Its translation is CASSFRPLYEQYF.

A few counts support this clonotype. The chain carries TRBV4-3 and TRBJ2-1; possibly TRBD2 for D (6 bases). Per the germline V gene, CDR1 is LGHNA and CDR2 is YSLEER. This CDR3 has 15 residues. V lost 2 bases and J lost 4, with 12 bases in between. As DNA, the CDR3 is TGCGCCAGCAGCCAACTATCGGGAGCTTACAATGAGCAGTTCTTC. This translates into CASSQLSGAYNEQFF.

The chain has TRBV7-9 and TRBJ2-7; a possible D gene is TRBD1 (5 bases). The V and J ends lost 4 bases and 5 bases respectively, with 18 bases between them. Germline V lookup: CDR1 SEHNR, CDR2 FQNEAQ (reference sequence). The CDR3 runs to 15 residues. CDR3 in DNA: TGTGCCAGCAGCTACACGTGGGGCATAGGAGACGAGCAGTACTTC. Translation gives CASSYTWGIGDEQYF.

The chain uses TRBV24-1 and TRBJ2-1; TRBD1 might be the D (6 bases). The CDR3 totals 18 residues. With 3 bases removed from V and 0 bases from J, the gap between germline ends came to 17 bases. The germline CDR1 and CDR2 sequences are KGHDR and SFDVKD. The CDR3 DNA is TGTGCCACCAGTGATGTTGTAAGGGGACAAAACTCCTACAATGAGCAGTTCTTC. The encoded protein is CATSDVVRGQNSYNEQFF.

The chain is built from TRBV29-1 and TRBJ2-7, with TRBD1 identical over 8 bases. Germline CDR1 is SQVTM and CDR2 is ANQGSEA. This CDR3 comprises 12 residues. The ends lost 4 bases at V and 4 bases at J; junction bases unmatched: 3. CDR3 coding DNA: TGCAGCGTTGGGACAGGGCAATACGAGCAGTACTTC. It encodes CSVGTGQYEQYF.

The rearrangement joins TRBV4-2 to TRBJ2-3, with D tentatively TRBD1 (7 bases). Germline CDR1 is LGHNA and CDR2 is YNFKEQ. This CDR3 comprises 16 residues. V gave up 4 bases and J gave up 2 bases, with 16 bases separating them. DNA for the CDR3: TGTGCCAGCAGCCGTGGAGGGGACAGAGACACAGATACGCAGTATTTT. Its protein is CASSRGGDRDTDTQYF.

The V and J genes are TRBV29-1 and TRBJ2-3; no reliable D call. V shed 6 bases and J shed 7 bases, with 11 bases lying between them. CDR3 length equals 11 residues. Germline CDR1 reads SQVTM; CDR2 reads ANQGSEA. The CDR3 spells CSVQTENTQYF. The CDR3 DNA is TGCAGCGTCCAAACCGAGAATACGCAGTATTTT.

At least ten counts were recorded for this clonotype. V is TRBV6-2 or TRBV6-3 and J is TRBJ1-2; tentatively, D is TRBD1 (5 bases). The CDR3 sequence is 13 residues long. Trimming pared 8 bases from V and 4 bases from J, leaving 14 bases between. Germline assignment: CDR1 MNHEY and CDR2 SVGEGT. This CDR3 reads CASWGRQSYGYTF. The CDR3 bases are TGTGCCAGCTGGGGGAGACAGAGCTATGGCTACACCTTC.

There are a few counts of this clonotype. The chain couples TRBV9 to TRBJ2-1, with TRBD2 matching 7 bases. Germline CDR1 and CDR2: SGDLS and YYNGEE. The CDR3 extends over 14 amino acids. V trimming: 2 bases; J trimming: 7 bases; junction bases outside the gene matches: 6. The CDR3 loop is CASSVGPAGNEQFF. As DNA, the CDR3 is TGTGCCAGCAGCGTCGGCCCAGCGGGGAATGAGCAGTTCTTC. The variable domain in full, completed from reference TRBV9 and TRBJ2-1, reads DSGVTQTPKHLITATGQRVTLRCSPRSGDLSVYWYQQSLDQGLQFLIQYYNGEERAKGNILERFSAQQFPDLHSELNLSSLELGDSALYFCASSVGPAGNEQFFGPGTRLTVL.

The CDR3 nucleotides are TGTGCCAGCAGTTTTGCGGGGATAAATGAAAAACTGTTTTTT. This sequence encodes CASSFAGINEKLFF. The chain carries TRBV12-3 or TRBV12-4 and TRBJ1-4; D not resolved. V shed 3 bases and J shed 5 bases, with 10 bases lying between them. This CDR3 region has 14 residues.

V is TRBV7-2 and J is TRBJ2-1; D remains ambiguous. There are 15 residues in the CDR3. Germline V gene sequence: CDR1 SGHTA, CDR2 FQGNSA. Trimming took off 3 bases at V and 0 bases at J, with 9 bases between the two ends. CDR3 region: CASSLTYSSYNEQFF. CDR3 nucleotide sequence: TGTGCCAGCAGCTTGACTTACAGCTCCTACAATGAGCAGTTCTTC.

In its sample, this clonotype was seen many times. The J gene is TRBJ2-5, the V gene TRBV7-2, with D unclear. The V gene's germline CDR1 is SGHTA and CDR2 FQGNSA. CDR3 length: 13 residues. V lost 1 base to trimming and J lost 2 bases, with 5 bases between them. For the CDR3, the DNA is TGTGCCAGCAGCTTAGAACTACAAGAGACCCAGTACTTC. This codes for CASSLELQETQYF.

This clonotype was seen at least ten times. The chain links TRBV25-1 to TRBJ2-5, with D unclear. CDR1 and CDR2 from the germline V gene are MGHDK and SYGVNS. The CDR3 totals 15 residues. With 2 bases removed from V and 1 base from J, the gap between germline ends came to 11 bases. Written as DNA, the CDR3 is TGTGCCAGCAGTGAAATACAGCCGATCCAAGAGACCCAGTACTTC. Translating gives CASSEIQPIQETQYF.